The 25 T cell receptor beta chains below all came from one sample that was sequenced in a study of T cells in Graves' hyperthyroidism and ophthalmopathy. Authors of the study amplified TCR beta CDR3 regions from RNA transcripts. The study used the HTBI primer set for a first-round RT-PCR of the TCR CDR3. A single record per CDR3 protein comes from TCRdb applying MiXCR to the multiplex PCR reads. The profile covers around 500,000 distinct CDR3 sequences, with about 22% appearing a single time and under 55% taken by the ten largest. The sequencing input was blood. The receptors here all came from a woman aged 70-85 years with Graves' ophthalmopathy.

This clonotype was seen more than once but under ten times. The rearrangement uses TRBV5-1 and TRBJ1-1; TRBD1 aligns across 7 bases. J was trimmed by 4 bases and V by 3 bases; bases with no gene match: 6. Germline CDR1 SGHRS, CDR2 YFSETQ. This CDR3 is built from 14 residues. This CDR3 reads CASSSGQEGTEAFF. In nucleotides, the CDR3 is TGCGCCAGCAGCTCCGGACAGGAGGGCACTGAAGCTTTCTTT.

This clonotype was recorded a few times. The V call is TRBV28, the J call TRBJ1-5; 9 bases line up with TRBD1. Trimming took 7 bases from V and 6 from J; bases not matched to a gene: 7. CDR1 MDHEN and CDR2 SYDVKM come from the germline V gene. The CDR3 spans 14 residues. CDR3 loop: CASTTGTGIQPQHF. CDR3 sequence (DNA): TGTGCCAGCACTACCGGGACAGGGATTCAGCCCCAGCATTTT.

This clonotype was observed a handful of times. The chain couples TRBV5-1 to TRBJ2-1, with 16 bases fitting TRBD2. V was clipped by 3 bases and J by 2 bases; unmatched bases: 2. CDR1 SGHRS and CDR2 YFSETQ come from the germline V gene. There are 17 residues in the CDR3. This CDR3 reads CASSSGTSGRAYNEQFF. The CDR3 region has the DNA TGCGCCAGCAGCTCCGGGACTAGCGGGAGGGCCTACAATGAGCAGTTCTTC.

The sample holds a few counts of this clonotype. V and J are TRBV15 and TRBJ2-5, with TRBD2 matching 11 bases. The junction had 13 bases not matched to a gene; V was cut back by 9 bases and J by 1 base. CDR1 LNHNV and CDR2 YYDKDF come from the germline V gene (reference sequence). The length of the CDR3 is 17 residues. Here the CDR3 DNA reads TGTGCCACTCGGGGAAGAATAGCGGGAGGGCCCCAAGAGACCCAGTACTTC. This gives the protein CATRGRIAGGPQETQYF.

V and J are TRBV18 and TRBJ2-3; 9 bases are shared with TRBD1. V was pared by 3 bases and J by 0 bases, with 4 bases of the junction left unmatched. Germline-derived CDR1 and CDR2 are KGHSH and LQKENI. The CDR3 runs 16 residues. The CDR3 sequence: CASSPPGTGSTDTQYF. For the CDR3, the DNA is TGTGCCAGCTCACCCCCCGGGACAGGGAGCACAGATACGCAGTATTTT. The whole variable domain, filled in from reference TRBV18 and TRBJ2-3, reads NAGVMQNPRHLVRRRGQEARLRCSPMKGHSHVYWYRQLPEEGLKFMVYLQKENIIDESGMPKERFSAEFPKEGPSILRIQQVVRGDSAAYFCASSPPGTGSTDTQYFGPGTRLTVL.

This chain uses TRBV6-2 or TRBV6-3 with TRBJ2-1; 7 bases are shared with TRBD2. The V gene end was trimmed by 0 bases and the J gene end by 7 bases; junction bases not matched to a gene: 12. Germline V gives CDR1 MNHEY, CDR2 SVGEGT. The CDR3 consists of 17 residues. CDR3 loop: CASSYSKGRALLNEQFF. CDR3 DNA: TGTGCCAGCAGTTACTCGAAAGGGAGGGCCCTCTTGAATGAGCAGTTCTTC.

The J gene is TRBJ1-1, the V gene TRBV2; unclear D gene. Trimming shortened V by 7 bases and J by 1 base, and 7 bases separated the two germline ends. This CDR3 has 12 amino acids. Germline CDR1 and CDR2: SNHLY and FYNNEI. Written as DNA, the CDR3 is TGTGCCAGCAACGGAGGGAACACTGAAGCTTTCTTT. Protein product: CASNGGNTEAFF.

This clonotype has a handful of counts. V and J are TRBV20-1 and TRBJ2-3; D may match TRBD1 or TRBD2 (5 bases each). V was pared by 6 bases and J by 0 bases, with 13 bases between. Per germline, CDR1 DFQATT and CDR2 SNEGSKA (reference sequence). This CDR3 has 14 amino acids. The CDR3 DNA reads TGCAGTGCACTACCCGGGACGAGCACAGATACGCAGTATTTT. This encodes CSALPGTSTDTQYF.

The chain couples TRBV25-1 to TRBJ2-2; D might be TRBD2 (6 bases). CDR1 MGHDK and CDR2 SYGVNS come from the germline V gene. The germline V and J ends were trimmed by 7 bases and 8 bases, with 23 bases remaining between them. CDR3 length: 16 residues. CDR3 amino acids: CASTAGLGRTAGELFF. The CDR3 DNA reads TGTGCCAGCACCGCGGGGTTGGGCAGAACTGCTGGGGAGCTGTTTTTT.

This clonotype was observed a handful of times. The genes are TRBV28 and TRBJ2-2; D may be TRBD1 (5 bases). This CDR3 contains 13 residues. V lost 7 bases and J lost 5, with 11 bases in between. Germline V lookup: CDR1 MDHEN, CDR2 SYDVKM. The CDR3 sequence is CASKLQATGELFF. The CDR3 nucleotides are TGTGCCAGCAAACTACAGGCGACCGGGGAGCTGTTTTTT. The variable domain in full, completed from reference TRBV28 and TRBJ2-2, reads DVKVTQSSRYLVKRTGEKVFLECVQDMDHENMFWYRQDPGLGLRLIYFSYDVKMKEKGDIPEGYSVSREKKERFSLILESASTNQTSMYLCASKLQATGELFFGEGSRLTVL.

This clonotype was detected only a few times. The chain employs TRBV20-1 and TRBJ2-3, with D perhaps TRBD1 or TRBD2 (5 bases each). V dropped 2 bases and J dropped 0 bases, with 12 bases sitting between them. In germline, CDR1 is DFQATT, CDR2 SNEGSKA (reference sequence). The CDR3 loop spans 15 amino acids. The CDR3 coding sequence is TGCAGTGCTAGACCCGGGACCGCAAGCACAGATACGCAGTATTTT. Protein sequence: CSARPGTASTDTQYF.

As concerns this clonotype: With a much larger clone just one base away, this may be a read error. This rearrangement joins TRBV7-2 to TRBJ2-3, with D unclear. Trimming removed 2 bases at V and 3 bases at J, with 12 bases between. This CDR3 is 15 amino acids long. The germline CDR1 and CDR2 sequences are SGHTA and FQGNSA. CDR3 loop: CASSLTRVVTDTQYF. The CDR3 coding sequence is TGTGCCAGCAGCTTAACCCGGGTGGTAACAGATACGCAGTATTTT.

The chain carries TRBV5-5 and TRBJ2-2, with D maybe TRBD1 (6 bases). This CDR3 is 15 amino acids long. From germline, CDR1 is SGHKS and CDR2 YYEKEE (reference sequence). The V and J ends lost 1 base and 1 base respectively, with 8 bases between them. The DNA of the CDR3 is TGTGCCAGCAGCTTGACAGGGAAGAACACCGGGGAGCTGTTTTTT. Translation gives CASSLTGKNTGELFF.

The chain is built from TRBV5-1 and TRBJ1-1; D may be TRBD1 (5 bases). Germline CDR1 is SGHRS and CDR2 is YFSETQ. V was clipped by 1 base and J by 7 bases, with 8 bases between them. The CDR3 covers 12 residues. In DNA form, the CDR3 reads TGCGCCAGCAGCTTGAGGGGATATGAAGCTTTCTTT. Protein sequence: CASSLRGYEAFF.

The chain couples TRBV9 to TRBJ2-5, with D possibly TRBD1 on 6 matching bases. This CDR3 has 14 amino acids. V shed 4 bases and J shed 2 bases, with 12 bases lying between them. Germline values: CDR1 SGDLS, CDR2 YYNGEE. In nucleotides, the CDR3 is TGTGCCAGCAGCACGCTCGGACAGCAAGAGACCCAGTACTTC. It encodes CASSTLGQQETQYF.

V and J are TRBV20-1 and TRBJ2-1; D is uncertain. Trimming cost V 0 bases and J 6 bases, with 3 bases left between them. Germline V gene sequence: CDR1 DFQATT, CDR2 SNEGSKA (reference sequence). CDR3 length: 11 amino acids. The chain's CDR3 is CSARDSNEQFF. The CDR3 DNA reads as TGCAGTGCTAGAGATTCCAATGAGCAGTTCTTC.

This clonotype was picked up a small number of times. The genes are TRBV30 and TRBJ2-3; D is uncertain. V lost 3 bases, J lost 6 bases, and 10 bases lay in between. CDR1 GTSNPN and CDR2 SVGIG come from the germline V gene (reference sequence). The CDR3 has 12 amino acids. CDR3 nucleotides: TGTGCCTGGAGCTCGCAAGTGGATACGCAGTATTTT. Translated: CAWSSQVDTQYF.

A note on this clonotype: A read error is possible here, since a much larger clone lies one base away. The V call is TRBV11-2, the J call TRBJ2-1, with D perhaps matching TRBD1 (7 bases). The germline V gene encodes CDR1 SGHAT and CDR2 FQNNGV. This CDR3 contains 15 residues. CDR3 coding DNA: TGTGCCAGCAGCCGAGGCGGGACAGTCTACAGTGAGCAGTTCTTC. Translated, it gives CASSRGGTVYSEQFF.

Note on this clonotype: The germline gene is not matched at one end of the junction; a read error may be the cause. This chain links TRBV27 with TRBJ1-1; D remains unclear. The CDR3 consists of 16 residues. Germline V gene sequence: CDR1 MNHEY, CDR2 SMNVEV (reference sequence). The CDR3 loop reads CASSLEALRGNTKAFF. The DNA for the CDR3 is TGTGCCAGCAGTTTAGAGGCGCTGAGAGGGAACACTAAAGCTTTCTTT.

In its sample, this clonotype was seen many times. The V and J genes are TRBV12-3 or TRBV12-4 and TRBJ2-5; TRBD2 matches at 8 bases. The CDR3 contains 16 residues. V shed 6 bases, J shed 5 bases, and the junction held 14 bases outside the gene matches. The CDR3 spells CASRPGGGVRTETQYF. For the CDR3, the DNA is TGTGCCAGCAGACCGGGGGGGGGTGTTAGGACGGAGACCCAGTACTTC.

Ten or more counts support this clonotype. The genes are TRBV3-1 and TRBJ1-1, with 9 bases that match TRBD1. Trimming at V came to 4 bases and at J to 7 bases, leaving 7 bases not matched to a gene. This CDR3 is built from 14 residues. Germline-derived CDR1 and CDR2 are LGHDT and YNNKEL (reference sequence). The CDR3 is CASSRGQGYGEAFF. DNA for the CDR3: TGTGCCAGCAGCCGAGGACAGGGGTACGGTGAAGCTTTCTTT.

This clonotype was recorded many times. This chain joins TRBV28 and TRBJ1-1; the match to TRBD1 covers 7 bases. The length of the CDR3 is 16 residues. Germline CDR1 is MDHEN and CDR2 is SYDVKM. The J segment lost 1 base and the V segment lost 6 bases, leaving 11 bases of the junction unmatched. CDR3 amino acids: CASRPDRVGGNTEAFF. CDR3 DNA: TGTGCCAGCAGGCCTGACAGGGTCGGGGGGAACACTGAAGCTTTCTTT.

The chain joins TRBV3-1 to TRBJ2-7; no reliable D call. V lost 0 bases and J lost 6, with 12 bases in between. This CDR3 contains 14 residues. Germline CDR1 and CDR2: LGHDT and YNNKEL (reference sequence). CDR3 region: CASSQDLRRGEQYF. In nucleotides, the CDR3 is TGTGCCAGCAGCCAAGATTTGAGGAGAGGCGAGCAGTACTTC.

The chain carries TRBV7-3 and TRBJ2-2, with a weak D call TRBD2 (5 bases). The CDR3 has 14 amino acids. Germline assignment: CDR1 SGHTA and CDR2 FQGTGA. V was trimmed by 2 bases and J by 5 bases, leaving 9 bases between them. The CDR3 is CASSLASHTGELFF. Written as DNA, the CDR3 is TGTGCCAGCAGCTTAGCTAGCCATACCGGGGAGCTGTTTTTT.

This clonotype appeared many times. The chain couples TRBV5-1 to TRBJ2-3, with 11 nucleotides matching TRBD2. Germline V gene data show CDR1 as SGHRS and CDR2 as YFSETQ. After removal of 4 bases from V and 2 bases from J, the junction contained 9 bases not matched to a gene. CDR3 size: 17 residues. The CDR3 DNA is TGCGCCAGCAGCCCGAGCGGGACTAGCGGATCCACAGATACGCAGTATTTT. Translated, it gives CASSPSGTSGSTDTQYF.